This T cell receptor (beta chain) was sequenced in a study of blood T cell repertoires in COVID-19. Produced via immunoSEQ multiplex PCR; TCRdb's table is partial and in-frame only. Altogether some 120,000 clones are present, around 80% being singletons, with the ten largest covering less than 9%. This CDR3 region has 14 residues. The V and J ends lost 4 bases and 0 bases, in that order; junction bases with no gene match: 3. Germline-derived CDR1 and CDR2 are LGHDT and YNNKEL (reference sequence). This sequence joins TRBV3-1 (or the pseudogene TRBV3-2) and TRBJ2-7; 7 nucleotides align to TRBD2. Sequencing was carried out using peripheral blood. The sequence came from a man between 70 and 80 years old with active or convalescent COVID-19. CDR3 loop: CASSRGGSSYEQYF. In DNA, the CDR3 is TGTGCCAGCAGCCGCGGGGGATCCTCCTACGAGCAGTACTTC.